This T cell receptor beta chain was found in a study of cytomegalovirus exposure and HLA in healthy donors. Deletions cut 0 bases from V and 2 bases from J, with 5 bases between. This CDR3 is 13 amino acids long. In germline, CDR1 is SGHAT, CDR2 FQDESV (reference sequence). The PCR ran on 60 Vbeta and 13 Jbeta primers. TCRdb's copy holds only in-frame clones and misses some; the assay was immunoSEQ multiplex PCR. In the table there are about 130,000 clones, around 81% of which are singletons. The clonotype originates from a woman aged 45-60 years in good health and CMV-seronegative. The chain has TRBV11-1 and TRBJ2-7; the D is unclear. The material sequenced was PBMCs. This chain's CDR3 is CASSLAGTYEQYV. The CDR3 DNA reads TGTGCCAGCAGCTTAGCGGGCACCTACGAGCAGTACGTC.